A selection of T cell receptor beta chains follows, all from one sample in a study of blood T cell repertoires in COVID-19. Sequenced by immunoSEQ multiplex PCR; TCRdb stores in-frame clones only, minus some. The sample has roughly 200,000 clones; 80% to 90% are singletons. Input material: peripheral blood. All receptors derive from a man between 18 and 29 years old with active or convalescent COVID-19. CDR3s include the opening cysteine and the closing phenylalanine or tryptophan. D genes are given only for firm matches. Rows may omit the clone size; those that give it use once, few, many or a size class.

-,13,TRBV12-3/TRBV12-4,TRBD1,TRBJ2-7,TGTGCCAGCAGCCTCAGACAGGGTGGCGAGCAGTACTTC,CASSLRQGGEQYF
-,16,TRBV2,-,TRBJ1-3,TGTGCCAGCGGGAAATCGGACAGAGCCTCTGGAAACACCATATATTTT,CASGKSDRASGNTIYF
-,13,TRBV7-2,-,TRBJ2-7,TGTGCCAGCAGCTTATTTTACAGCTACGAGCAGTACTTC,CASSLFYSYEQYF
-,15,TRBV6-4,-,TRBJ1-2,TGTGCCAGCAAACTCGAGGAGAGCGCTAACTATGGCTACACCTTC,CASKLEESANYGYTF
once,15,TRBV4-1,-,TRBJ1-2,TGCGCCAGCAGCCAAGATTTTCCGGGTGACTATGGCTACACCTTC,CASSQDFPGDYGYTF
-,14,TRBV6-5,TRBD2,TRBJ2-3,TGTGCCAGCAGTCCTTCGACGACTAGCAATACGCAGTATTTT,CASSPSTTSNTQYF
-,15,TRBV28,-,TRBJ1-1,TGTGCCAGCCGAGTATCGGCAGCAGGAAACACTGAAGCTTTCTTT,CASRVSAAGNTEAFF
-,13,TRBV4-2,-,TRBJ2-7,TGTGCCAGCAGCCAGGAATACAGGGACGAGCAGTACTTC,CASSQEYRDEQYF
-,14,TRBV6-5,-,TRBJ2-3,TGTGCCAGCAGTCCCTACGGGGGCACAGATACGCAGTATTTT,CASSPYGGTDTQYF
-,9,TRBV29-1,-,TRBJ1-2,TGCAGCGTTGAACAAGGCTACACCTTC,CSVEQGYTF
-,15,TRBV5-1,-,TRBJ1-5,TGCGCCAGCAGCTTAACAGGCCTTAGCAATCAGCCCCAGCATTTT,CASSLTGLSNQPQHF
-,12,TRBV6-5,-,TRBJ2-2,TGTGCCAGCAGCAACCGGGACTGGGAGCTGTTTTTT,CASSNRDWELFF
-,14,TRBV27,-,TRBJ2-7,TGTGCCAGCAGTTGGGCGGGACAGATCTACGAGCAGTACTTC,CASSWAGQIYEQYF
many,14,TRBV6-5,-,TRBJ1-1,TGTGCCAGCAGTCTGGGAGCAATGAACACTGAAGCTTTCTTT,CASSLGAMNTEAFF
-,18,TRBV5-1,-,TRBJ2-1,TGCGCCAGCAGCAGGGAAAGGGACGGGACTCTCTCCTACAATGAGCAGTTCTTC,CASSRERDGTLSYNEQFF
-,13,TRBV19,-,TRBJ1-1,TGTGCCAGTAGTAGGGGCAGTTCCATTGAGGCTTTCTTT,CASSRGSSIEAFF
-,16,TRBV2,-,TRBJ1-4,TGTGCCAGCAGTGCCCCCGGGGGGGCGCGGAATGAAAAACTGTTTTTT,CASSAPGGARNEKLFF
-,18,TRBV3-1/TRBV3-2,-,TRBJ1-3,TGTGCCAGCAGCCAAGATTCCGCAGGGATCGTCTCTGGAAACACCATATATTTT,CASSQDSAGIVSGNTIYF
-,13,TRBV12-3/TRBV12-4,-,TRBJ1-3,TGTGCCAGCAGTTTGAGGGTCCGGAGCACCATATATTTT,CASSLRVRSTIYF
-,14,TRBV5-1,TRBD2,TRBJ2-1,TGCGCCAGCAGCTTGGCGGGAGGGCCGAATGAGCAGTTCTTC,CASSLAGGPNEQFF
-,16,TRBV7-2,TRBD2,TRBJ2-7,TGTGCCAGCAGCCAAGGACTAGCGGGGGTATGGGGCGAGCAGTACTTC,CASSQGLAGVWGEQYF
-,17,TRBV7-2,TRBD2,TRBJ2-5,TGTGCCAGCAGCTTAGTTCCAGCGGGAGGCCCCAAAGAGACCCAGTACTTC,CASSLVPAGGPKETQYF
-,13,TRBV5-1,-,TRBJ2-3,TGCGCCAGCAGCTTGGCCCGGGGAGATACGCAGTATTTT,CASSLARGDTQYF
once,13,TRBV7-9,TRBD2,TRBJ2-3,TGTGCCAGCACTCCAGCGGGGCTAAATACGCAGTATTTT,CASTPAGLNTQYF
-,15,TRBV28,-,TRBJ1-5,TGTGCCAGCATTCCCGGGACAAGGAGCAATCAGCCCCAGCATTTT,CASIPGTRSNQPQHF
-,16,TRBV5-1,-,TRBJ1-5,TGCGCCAGCAGCATCCGTCCAATGGGCAGGGATCAGCCCCAGCATTTT,CASSIRPMGRDQPQHF
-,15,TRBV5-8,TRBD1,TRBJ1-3,TGTGCCAGCAGCACGGGACAGGGGGCTGGAAACACCATATATTTT,CASSTGQGAGNTIYF
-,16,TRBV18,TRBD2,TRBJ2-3,TGTGCCAGCTCACCTCCTCTGCTAGCGGGAGGGGATACGCAGTATTTT,CASSPPLLAGGDTQYF
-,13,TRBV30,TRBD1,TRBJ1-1,TGTGCCTGGAGTCCTGACCCGGGACAGGGAGCTTTCTTT,CAWSPDPGQGAFF
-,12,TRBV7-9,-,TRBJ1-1,TGTGCCAGCAGCCCCTCGAACACTGAAGCTTTCTTT,CASSPSNTEAFF
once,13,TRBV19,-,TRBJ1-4,TGTGCCACCCGTGGAGGTTATAATGAAAAACTGTTTTTT,CATRGGYNEKLFF
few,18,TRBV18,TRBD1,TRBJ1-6,TGTGCCAGCGCGAGACAGGGGGCGAGTGCGGGTGACCCTTCACCCCTCCACTTT,CASARQGASAGDPSPLHF
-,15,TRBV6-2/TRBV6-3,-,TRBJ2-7,TGTGCCAGCAGTTACCTCGGGCGGGATAACTACGAGCAGTACTTC,CASSYLGRDNYEQYF
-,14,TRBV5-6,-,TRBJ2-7,TGTGCCAGCAGGCACCGACAGAGCTCCTACGAGCAGTACTTC,CASRHRQSSYEQYF
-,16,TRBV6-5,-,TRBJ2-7,TGTGCCAGCAGTTATACCCCGGGACAAAGCTCCTACGAGCAGTACTTC,CASSYTPGQSSYEQYF
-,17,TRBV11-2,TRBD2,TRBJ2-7,TGTGCCAGCTACGGACTAGCGGGAGCGAAGTTCTCCTACGAGCAGTACTTC,CASYGLAGAKFSYEQYF
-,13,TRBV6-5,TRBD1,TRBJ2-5,TGTGCCAGCAGCCTGGACAGGAAAGAGACCCAGTACTTC,CASSLDRKETQYF
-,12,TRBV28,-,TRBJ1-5,TGTGCCAGCAGAATCCTGAATCAGCCCCAGCATTTT,CASRILNQPQHF
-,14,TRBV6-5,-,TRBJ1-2,TGTGCCAGCAGTTACTTCGTCGGGAACTATGGCTACACCTTC,CASSYFVGNYGYTF
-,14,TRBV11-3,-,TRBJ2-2,TGTGCCAGCAGCGCCCAGGGCGGCACCGGGGAGCTGTTTTTT,CASSAQGGTGELFF
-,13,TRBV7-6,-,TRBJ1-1,TGTGCCAGCAGCTTAGACAGGGACACTGAAGCTTTCTTT,CASSLDRDTEAFF
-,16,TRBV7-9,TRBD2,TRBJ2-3,TGTGCCAGCAGCCAGACTAGCGGGTCTAGCACAGATACGCAGTATTTT,CASSQTSGSSTDTQYF
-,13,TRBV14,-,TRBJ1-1,TGTGCCAGCAGCCACCTGCCAGGGGCTGAAGCTTTCTTT,CASSHLPGAEAFF
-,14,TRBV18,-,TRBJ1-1,TGTGCCAGTCAATCGAATCGGGGGTGGACTGAAGCTTTCTTT,CASQSNRGWTEAFF
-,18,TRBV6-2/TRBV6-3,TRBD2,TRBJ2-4,TGTGCCAGCAGTTACGAGGAAGAGGGGAGGGTTAGTAAGGACATTCAGTACTTC,CASSYEEEGRVSKDIQYF
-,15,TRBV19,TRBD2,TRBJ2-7,TGTGCCAGTAGTATTAAGGGAACTAGCGGTTGGGAGCAGTACTTC,CASSIKGTSGWEQYF
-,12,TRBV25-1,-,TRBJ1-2,TGTGCCAGCAGTGAGCAGGGGAATGGCTACACCTTC,CASSEQGNGYTF
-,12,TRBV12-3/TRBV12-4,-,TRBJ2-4,TGTGCCAGCAGCGACAGGCTAAACATTCAGTACTTC,CASSDRLNIQYF
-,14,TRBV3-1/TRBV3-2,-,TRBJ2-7,TGTGCCAGCAGCCAAGGCGGGGCGACGTACGAGCAGTACTTC,CASSQGGATYEQYF
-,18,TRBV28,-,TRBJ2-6,TGTGCCAGCAGTGCCGGCGGGACCATAGATTCTGGGGCCAACGTCCTGACTTTC,CASSAGGTIDSGANVLTF
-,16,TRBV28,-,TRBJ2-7,TGTGCCAGCAGGGGAGGGGTGACAGGGGTTACCTACGAGCAGTACTTC,CASRGGVTGVTYEQYF
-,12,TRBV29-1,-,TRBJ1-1,TGCAGCGTTGCCATGGGCAGCACTGAAGCTTTCTTT,CSVAMGSTEAFF
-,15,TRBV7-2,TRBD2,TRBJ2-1,TGTGCCAGCAGCTTTCGGTCTAGCGGGGACAATGAGCAGTTCTTC,CASSFRSSGDNEQFF